This T cell receptor beta chain appears in the sequencing data of a study of blood T cell repertoires in COVID-19. Overall study: The study drew acute and convalescent COVID-19 samples from the United States, Italy and Spain. T cells, B-cell-depleted T cells, or PBMCs provided the cDNA or gDNA that served as material.

As processed by the authors: The authors estimated nucleated cell counts from reference gene primer amplification. Sequencing used immunoSEQ multiplex PCR; TCRdb keeps in-frame clones, though not all of them. V, J and clone size were drawn from that table, and D and trimming were deduced from the DNA. The sample carries over 100,000 clones, around 82% recorded once. The V gene lost 3 bases and the J gene lost 4 bases, with 9 bases spanning the gap. Germline CDR1 KGHSH, CDR2 LQKENI. The CDR3 is 13 amino acids. This sequence joins TRBV18 and TRBJ1-2; D ambiguous. The sequenced material came from peripheral blood. This clonotype originated in a man in his 60s with acute or convalescent COVID-19. CDR3 amino acids: CASSPPSGYGYTF. CDR3 DNA sequence: TGTGCCAGCTCACCTCCTTCAGGCTATGGCTACACCTTC.